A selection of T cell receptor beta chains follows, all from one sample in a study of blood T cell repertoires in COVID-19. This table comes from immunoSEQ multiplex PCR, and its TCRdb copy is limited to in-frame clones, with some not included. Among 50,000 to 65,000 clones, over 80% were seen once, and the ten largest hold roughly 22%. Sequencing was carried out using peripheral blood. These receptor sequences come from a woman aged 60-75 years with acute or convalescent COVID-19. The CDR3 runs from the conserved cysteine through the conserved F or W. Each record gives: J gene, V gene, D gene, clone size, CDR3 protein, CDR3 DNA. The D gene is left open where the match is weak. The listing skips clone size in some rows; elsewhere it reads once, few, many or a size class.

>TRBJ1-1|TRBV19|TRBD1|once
CASSRTGGWDTEAFF
TGTGCCAGTAGTAGGACAGGGGGTTGGGACACTGAAGCTTTCTTT
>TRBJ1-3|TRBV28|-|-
CASIGRRSGNTIYF
TGTGCCAGCATTGGCAGGCGATCTGGAAACACCATATATTTT
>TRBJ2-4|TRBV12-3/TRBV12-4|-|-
CASTRSDMNIQYF
TGTGCCAGCACCCGAAGTGACATGAACATTCAGTACTTC
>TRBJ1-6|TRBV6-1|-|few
CASSAQSWGLPNSPLHF
TGTGCCAGCAGTGCCCAGTCCTGGGGGCTCCCTAATTCACCCCTCCACTTT
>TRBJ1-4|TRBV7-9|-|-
CASSSTNWSATNEKLFF
TGTGCCAGCAGCTCAACTAATTGGTCTGCAACTAATGAAAAACTGTTTTTT
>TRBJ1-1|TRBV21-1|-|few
CASSKARARRTTEAFF
TGTGCCAGCAGCAAAGCCCGGGCCCGGAGGACCACTGAAGCTTTCTTT
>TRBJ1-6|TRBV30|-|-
CAWRPPGNSPLHF
TGTGCCTGGAGGCCCCCGGGGAATTCACCCCTCCACTTT
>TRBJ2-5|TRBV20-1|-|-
CSAGAERGETQYF
TGCAGTGCTGGTGCGGAGCGCGGAGAGACCCAGTACTTC
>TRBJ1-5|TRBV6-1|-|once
CASSEALRDTEPQHF
TGTGCCAGCAGTGAAGCGCTTCGGGACACCGAACCCCAGCATTTT
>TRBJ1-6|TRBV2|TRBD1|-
CASRETGVNSPLHF
TGTGCCAGCAGGGAGACAGGGGTGAATTCACCCCTCCACTTT
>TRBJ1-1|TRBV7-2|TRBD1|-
CASSSGQGRIF
TGTGCCAGCAGCAGCGGACAGGGGCGGATCTTT
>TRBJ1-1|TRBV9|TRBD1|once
CASSVVAGGNTEAFF
TGTGCCAGCAGCGTAGTGGCAGGGGGGAACACTGAAGCTTTCTTT
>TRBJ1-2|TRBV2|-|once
CASSEAGPPANYGYTF
TGTGCCAGCAGTGAAGCGGGCCCCCCCGCTAACTATGGCTACACCTTC
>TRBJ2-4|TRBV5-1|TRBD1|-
CASSSLTGGTNIQYF
TGCGCCAGCAGCTCCCTGACAGGGGGCACGAACATTCAGTACTTC
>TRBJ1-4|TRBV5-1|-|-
CASSLRTDNEKLFF
TGCGCCAGCAGCTTGCGGACAGACAATGAAAAACTGTTTTTT
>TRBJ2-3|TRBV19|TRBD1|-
CASSVRGPRTDTQYF
TGTGCCAGTAGCGTCAGGGGGCCACGCACAGATACGCAGTATTTT
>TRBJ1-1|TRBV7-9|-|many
CASKETVNTEAFF
TGTGCCAGCAAGGAGACAGTGAACACTGAAGCTTTCTTT
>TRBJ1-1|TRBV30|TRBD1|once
CAWSADYWTTGKEFNTEAFF
TGTGCCTGGAGTGCCGATTATTGGACGACAGGGAAGGAATTTAACACTGAAGCTTTCTTT
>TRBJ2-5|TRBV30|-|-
CAWSAGRYQETQYF
TGTGCCTGGAGCGCGGGGCGGTACCAAGAGACCCAGTACTTC
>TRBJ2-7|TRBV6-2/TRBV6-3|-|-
CASSYLDPYEQYF
TGTGCCAGCAGTTATCTAGACCCGTACGAGCAGTACTTC
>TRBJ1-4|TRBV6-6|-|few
CASSYFAAAEGKLFF
TGTGCCAGCAGTTACTTTGCGGCGGCGGAGGGAAAACTGTTTTTT
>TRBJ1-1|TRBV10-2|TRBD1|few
CASSTGTGTHLKAFF
TGCGCCAGCAGTACAGGGACAGGGACCCACCTTAAAGCTTTCTTT
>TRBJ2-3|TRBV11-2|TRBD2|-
CASSLELAGLIGADTQYF
TGTGCCAGCAGCTTAGAACTAGCGGGCTTGATTGGGGCAGATACGCAGTATTTT
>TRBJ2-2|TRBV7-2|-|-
CASSQDLAAGGGELFF
TGTGCCAGCAGCCAGGATTTAGCGGCCGGAGGCGGGGAGCTGTTTTTT